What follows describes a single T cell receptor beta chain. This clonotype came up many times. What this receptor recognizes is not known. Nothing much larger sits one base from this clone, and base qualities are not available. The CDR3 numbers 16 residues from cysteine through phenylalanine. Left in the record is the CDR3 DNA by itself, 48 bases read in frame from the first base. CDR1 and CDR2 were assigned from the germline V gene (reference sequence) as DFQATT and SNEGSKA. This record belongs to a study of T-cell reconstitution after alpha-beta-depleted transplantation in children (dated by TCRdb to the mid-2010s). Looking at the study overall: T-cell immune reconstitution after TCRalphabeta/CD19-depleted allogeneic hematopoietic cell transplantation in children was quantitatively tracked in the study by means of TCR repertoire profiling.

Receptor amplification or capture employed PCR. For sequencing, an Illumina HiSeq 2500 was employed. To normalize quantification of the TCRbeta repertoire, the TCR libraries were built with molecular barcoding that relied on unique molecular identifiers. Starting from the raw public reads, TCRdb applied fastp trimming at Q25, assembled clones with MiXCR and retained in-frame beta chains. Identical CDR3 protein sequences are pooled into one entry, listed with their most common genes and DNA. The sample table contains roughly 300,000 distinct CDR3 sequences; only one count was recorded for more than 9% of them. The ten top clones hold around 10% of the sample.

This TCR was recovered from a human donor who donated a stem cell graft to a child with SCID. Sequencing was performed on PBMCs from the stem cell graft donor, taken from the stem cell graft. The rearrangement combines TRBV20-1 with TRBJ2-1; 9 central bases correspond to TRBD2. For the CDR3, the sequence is CSFSPPGLANYNEQFF. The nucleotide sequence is TGCAGCTTCTCCCCCCCGGGACTAGCTAACTACAATGAGCAGTTCTTC.